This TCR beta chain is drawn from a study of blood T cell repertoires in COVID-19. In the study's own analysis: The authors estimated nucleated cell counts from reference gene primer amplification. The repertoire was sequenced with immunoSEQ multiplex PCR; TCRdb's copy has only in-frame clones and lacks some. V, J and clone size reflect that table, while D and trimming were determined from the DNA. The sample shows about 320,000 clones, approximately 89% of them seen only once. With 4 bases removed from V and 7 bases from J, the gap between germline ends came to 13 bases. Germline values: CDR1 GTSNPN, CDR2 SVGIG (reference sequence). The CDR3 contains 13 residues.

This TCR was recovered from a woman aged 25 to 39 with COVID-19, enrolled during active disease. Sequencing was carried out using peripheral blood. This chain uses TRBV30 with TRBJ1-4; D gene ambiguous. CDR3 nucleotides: TGTGCCTGGATAAAACATGGGAGTGAAAAACTGTTTTTT. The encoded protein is CAWIKHGSEKLFF.